This passage covers 23 T cell receptor beta chains from one sample sequenced in a study of CD8+CD57+ T cells in acquired aplastic anemia (dated by TCRdb to the late 2010s). This sample was sequenced with an Illumina HiSeq 2000. Genomic DNA served as template for TCR beta VDJ combination and CDR3 sequence profiling. TCRdb applied fastp at Q25 and MiXCR to the public reads, then kept only in-frame beta chains. Identical CDR3 proteins give one entry, which carries the most common genes and DNA. This sample holds 250,000 to 300,000 distinct CDR3 sequences; around 60% were observed only once. Jointly, the top ten make up 6.5% to 10% of the sample. The sample taken for sequencing was sorted CD4+, CD8+, or CD8+CD57+ T cells (not recorded which) from PBMCs. These receptor sequences come from a human donor with severe aplastic anemia or a healthy control (not recorded which).

The V and J genes are TRBV15 and TRBJ2-1; 9 bases match TRBD2. Germline V gene sequence: CDR1 LNHNV, CDR2 YYDKDF (reference sequence). The CDR3 length is 13 residues. V gave up 5 bases and J gave up 12 bases; unmatched junction bases: 8. CDR3 bases: TGTGCCACCAGCGCCGGCGGGGGGGCCGGGCAGTTCTTC. Amino acid sequence: CATSAGGGAGQFF.

The CDR3 loop reads CASSLVWGSPLHF. CDR3 in DNA: TGTGCCAGCAGCTTAGTTTGGGGTTCACCCCTCCACTTT. The chain links TRBV7-8 to TRBJ1-6; the D is unclear. The V end was cut by 1 base, the J end by 9 bases, with 7 bases between. This CDR3 region has 13 residues. Per germline, CDR1 SGHVS and CDR2 FQNEAQ.

The genes are TRBV24-1 and TRBJ1-5; TRBD1 aligns across 9 bases. The germline V gene encodes CDR1 KGHDR and CDR2 SFDVKD. Losses at the gene ends were 10 bases for V and 6 bases for J; bases not matched to a gene: 15. The CDR3 contains 16 residues. The CDR3 coding sequence is TGTGCCACAAATTATCGGGGGACAGGGACATCTCAGCCCCAGCATTTT. This gives the protein CATNYRGTGTSQPQHF.

This clonotype was observed many times. The J gene is TRBJ1-5, the V gene TRBV5-1; possibly TRBD1 for D (6 bases). The CDR3 loop spans 15 amino acids. CDR1 SGHRS and CDR2 YFSETQ come from the germline V gene. Trimming took 4 bases from V and 2 from J, leaving 13 bases between them. The CDR3 nucleotides are TGCGCCAGCAGCCCAGAGGGGGGGGGCAATCAGCCCCAGCATTTT. As protein: CASSPEGGGNQPQHF.

This clonotype was seen only a few times. This chain joins TRBV24-1 and TRBJ1-1; no definite D call. V gave up 4 bases and J gave up 1 base, with 9 bases separating them. This CDR3 contains 14 residues. Germline V gene data show CDR1 as KGHDR and CDR2 as SFDVKD. CDR3 sequence: CATSDPNTNTEAFF. The CDR3 bases are TGTGCCACCAGTGACCCGAATACGAACACTGAAGCTTTCTTT.

This clonotype was counted ten times or more. The rearrangement uses TRBV7-2 and TRBJ2-7; 7 nucleotides match TRBD2. This CDR3 region has 15 residues. V gave up 5 bases and J gave up 4 bases; unmatched junction bases: 11. Germline V gene data show CDR1 as SGHTA and CDR2 as FQGNSA. CDR3 nucleotides: TGTGCCAGCAGCACCGGTCCGGGGGGAGGTTACGAGCAGTACTTC. Amino acids: CASSTGPGGGYEQYF.

The V and J genes are TRBV3-1 and TRBJ2-4; 7 positions match TRBD1. J was trimmed by 14 bases and V by 0 bases; bases with no gene match: 7. The CDR3 length is 13 residues. Germline V gives CDR1 LGHDT, CDR2 YNNKEL (reference sequence). In DNA, the CDR3 is TGTGCCAGCAGCCAAGATATAGGCAGGGGGAAGTACTTC. It translates to CASSQDIGRGKYF. Together with reference TRBV3-1 and TRBJ2-4, the CDR3 gives the full variable domain: DTAVSQTPKYLVTQMGNDKSIKCEQNLGHDTMYWYKQDSKKFLKIMFSYNNKELIINETVPNRFSPKSPDKAHLNLHINSLELGDSAVYFCASSQDIGRGKYFGAGTRLSVL.

In this sample, this clonotype turned up many times. The gene calls are TRBV9 and TRBJ2-1, with a possible D match to TRBD1 (5 bases). CDR1 SGDLS and CDR2 YYNGEE come from the germline V gene. This CDR3 spans 17 amino acids. Trimming stripped 0 bases from V and 0 bases from J, with 13 bases between. The CDR3 protein is CASSVGDRSYSYNEQFF. The CDR3 DNA sequence: TGTGCCAGCAGCGTAGGTGACAGATCCTACTCCTACAATGAGCAGTTCTTC.

The V gene is TRBV7-3, the J gene TRBJ2-2; 10 bases match TRBD1. The germline V gene has CDR1 SGHTA and CDR2 FQGTGA. CDR3 length: 15 residues. The J segment lost 0 bases and the V segment lost 6 bases, leaving 1 base of the junction unmatched. For the CDR3, the DNA is TGTGCCAGCAGTGGGACAGGGGCGAACACCGGGGAGCTGTTTTTT. Protein sequence: CASSGTGANTGELFF.

The chain couples TRBV24-1 to TRBJ1-4; D is ambiguous. The ends were cut back, 3 bases at V and 11 bases at J, with 15 bases in the middle. The length of the CDR3 is 14 residues. CDR1 KGHDR and CDR2 SFDVKD come from the germline V gene. The CDR3 coding sequence is TGTGCCACCAGTGATGCAGGACCTCTCGGGAAACTGTTTTTT. Translation gives CATSDAGPLGKLFF.

The count of this clonotype is one. A read error is likely, as this CDR3 ends without the conserved phenylalanine or tryptophan. The chain carries TRBV10-3 and TRBJ2-7; D not certain. The CDR3 has 12 residues. Germline loops: CDR1 ENHRY, CDR2 SYGVKD. CDR3 DNA sequence: TGTGCCTTCAGTGAGAAGTCCTACGAGCAGTACTTA. Translating gives CAFSEKSYEQYL.

J is TRBJ1-5 and V is TRBV13, with D perhaps matching TRBD1 (6 bases). This CDR3 has 15 amino acids. Germline V gives CDR1 PRHDT, CDR2 FYEKMQ (reference sequence). Trimming shortened V by 4 bases and J by 3 bases, and 13 bases separated the two germline ends. The CDR3 DNA follows: TGTGCCAGCAGCTACCAGGGGCTTACCAATCAGCCCCAGCATTTT. Protein sequence: CASSYQGLTNQPQHF.

This clonotype turned up a few times. The gene calls are TRBV28 and TRBJ1-2, with D possibly TRBD1 on 5 matching bases. Germline V gene sequence: CDR1 MDHEN, CDR2 SYDVKM. The CDR3 spans 15 residues. Trimming removed 2 bases from V and 4 bases from J, with 14 bases in between. The CDR3 DNA is TGTGCCAGCAGTTTACCGGCAGGGTACGGCTATGGCTACACCTTC. Amino acids: CASSLPAGYGYGYTF.

This clonotype was counted at least ten times. CDR3 protein: CASSIVGMMADTQYF. The CDR3 coding sequence is TGTGCCAGTAGTATTGTAGGGATGATGGCAGATACGCAGTATTTT. V usage is TRBV19 and J usage is TRBJ2-3; no clear D. V shed 3 bases and J shed 4 bases, with 14 bases lying between them. Looked up from germline, CDR1 is LNHDA and CDR2 is SQIVND (reference sequence). This CDR3 is built from 15 residues.

This clonotype was picked up a small number of times. This chain connects TRBV28 to TRBJ1-5; maybe TRBD1 (5 bases). CDR3 length: 15 amino acids. With 3 bases removed from V and 4 bases from J, the gap between germline ends came to 13 bases. Looked up from germline, CDR1 is MDHEN and CDR2 is SYDVKM. CDR3 in DNA: TGTGCCAGCAGTTTGGGACGAAACAGAAATCAGCCCCAGCATTTT. It is translated as CASSLGRNRNQPQHF.

This rearrangement joins TRBV30 to TRBJ2-7, with D possibly matching TRBD2 (5 bases). The CDR3 contains 15 residues. CDR1 is GTSNPN and CDR2 is SVGIG in the germline V gene (reference sequence). V shed 5 bases and J shed 1 base, with 18 bases lying between them. CDR3 nucleotide sequence: TGTGCCTGGTCGAGGGCAGGCCAGCTGTCCTACGAGCAGTACTTC. This codes for CAWSRAGQLSYEQYF.

V usage is TRBV25-1 and J usage is TRBJ1-1; D gene uncertain. Trimming shortened V by 6 bases and J by 1 base, and 12 bases separated the two germline ends. CDR1 is MGHDK, CDR2 SYGVNS, per germline. The CDR3 totals 14 residues. CDR3 loop: CASSRSSRNTEAFF. The DNA for the CDR3 is TGTGCCAGCAGCAGAAGCAGCCGGAACACTGAAGCTTTCTTT.

In its sample, this clonotype was seen many times. The chain links TRBV7-2 to TRBJ2-7; the D gene is possibly TRBD2 (7 bases). The CDR3 spans 14 residues. Trimming removed 3 bases from V and 2 bases from J, with 11 bases in between. Germline CDR1 and CDR2: SGHTA and FQGNSA. The chain's CDR3 is CASSLRGGPYEQYF. CDR3 sequence (DNA): TGTGCCAGCAGCTTGAGGGGGGGGCCCTACGAGCAGTACTTC.

This chain links TRBV5-6 with TRBJ2-5; 10 positions agree with TRBD2. Germline V gene lookup returns CDR1 SGHDT and CDR2 YYEEEE. The CDR3 totals 14 residues. Trimming took 2 bases from V and 6 from J; bases not matched to a gene: 4. The CDR3 nucleotides are TGTGCCAGCAGCTTCCCTAGCGGGGGAAAGACCCAGTACTTC. Protein: CASSFPSGGKTQYF.

Points on this clonotype: A junction end diverges from the germline sequence, so it may reflect a read error. The V gene is TRBV2, the J gene TRBJ2-2; 14 bases line up with TRBD2. Per the germline V gene, CDR1 is SNHLY and CDR2 is FYNNEI. This CDR3 is built from 16 residues. The CDR3 protein is CASSRLAGGNTGGLFF. The CDR3 DNA reads as TGTGCCAGCAGTCGACTAGCGGGGGGGAACACCGGGGGGCTGTTTTTT.

J is TRBJ2-5 and V is TRBV24-1; TRBD1 aligns across 9 bases. V gave up 4 bases and J gave up 5 bases; unmatched junction bases: 10. This CDR3 is built from 16 residues. Germline values: CDR1 KGHDR, CDR2 SFDVKD. CDR3 coding DNA: TGTGCCACCAGTGAACCACAGGGGGCCGGGCGGGAGACCCAGTACTTC. Translating gives CATSEPQGAGRETQYF.

This clonotype showed up many times. The rearrangement links TRBV12-3 or TRBV12-4 to TRBJ1-5; D uncertain. Trimming removed 5 bases from V and 5 bases from J, with 22 bases in between. This CDR3 spans 17 amino acids. CDR3 region: CASSATVGAFRDQPQHF. The CDR3 nucleotides read TGTGCCAGCAGTGCCACAGTGGGAGCTTTTCGCGATCAGCCCCAGCATTTT.

This clonotype has at least ten counts. The V gene is TRBV12-3 or TRBV12-4, the J gene TRBJ2-3; D is perhaps TRBD1 (5 bases). The V end lost 5 bases, the J end lost 6 bases, and 9 bases lay between the germline ends. The CDR3 runs 12 residues. The CDR3 DNA is TGTGCCAGCAGTCCAAACAGGGATACGCAGTATTTT. It encodes CASSPNRDTQYF.